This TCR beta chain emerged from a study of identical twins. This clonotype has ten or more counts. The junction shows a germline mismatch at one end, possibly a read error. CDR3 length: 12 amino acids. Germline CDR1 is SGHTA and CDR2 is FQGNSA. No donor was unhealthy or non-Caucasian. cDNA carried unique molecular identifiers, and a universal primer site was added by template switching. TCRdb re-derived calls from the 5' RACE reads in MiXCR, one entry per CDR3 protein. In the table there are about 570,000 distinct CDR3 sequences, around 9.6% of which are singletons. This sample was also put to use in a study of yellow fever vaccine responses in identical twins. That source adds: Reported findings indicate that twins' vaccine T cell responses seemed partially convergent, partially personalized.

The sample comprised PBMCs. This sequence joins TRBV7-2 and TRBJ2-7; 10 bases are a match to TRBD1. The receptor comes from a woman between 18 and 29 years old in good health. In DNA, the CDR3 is TGCGCCAGCAGCTTGGACAGGGGGGAGCAGTACTTC. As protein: CASSLDRGEQYF.